This T cell receptor (beta chain) is from a study of CD8 T cells in Susac syndrome. Regarding the study as a whole: As the study acknowledged, the number of individuals who were part of its TCR sequencing and HLA analysis was relatively small.

Negative isolation was used for CD8+ and CD4+ T cells and FACS enrichment for TEMRA cells. CDR1 is SGHRS, CDR2 YFSETQ, per germline. This CDR3 has 13 residues. The V end was cut by 1 base, the J end by 5 bases, with 7 bases between. RNA, at about 0.45 to 1 ug, was reverse transcribed with random hexamers. TCRdb reprocessed the immunoSEQ multiplex PCR reads with MiXCR, giving one entry per CDR3 protein. The sample records about 210,000 distinct CDR3 sequences, approximately 95% being singletons. About this clonotype itself: The antigen is undetermined.

This sequence originates from a human donor with multiple sclerosis. The V gene is TRBV5-1, the J gene TRBJ2-1; no clear D gene. Sequences were obtained from CD4+ T cells from PBMCs. The CDR3 bases are TGCGCCAGCAGCTTGTCCCTAAACAATGAGCAGTTCTTC. Its protein product is CASSLSLNNEQFF.